The clone carrying this T cell receptor beta chain was seen only a few times. The sample is drawn from a study of identical twins' blood T cells. MiXCR was run by TCRdb on the 5' RACE reads, yielding one entry per CDR3 protein. This sample has a few hundred thousand distinct CDR3 sequences; over 25% occur once, and the top ten carry approximately 6.6%. The CDR3 extends over 16 amino acids. The receptor was derived from a woman aged 18-49 years in good health. The chain has TRBV21-1 and TRBJ2-7. TRBV21-1 is deemed a pseudogene. The sequenced sample was PBMCs. CDR3 nucleotides: TGTGCCAGCAGCAAAGGTGACTCCAATAAGACTTACGAGCAGTACTTC. Translated, it gives CASSKGDSNKTYEQYF.